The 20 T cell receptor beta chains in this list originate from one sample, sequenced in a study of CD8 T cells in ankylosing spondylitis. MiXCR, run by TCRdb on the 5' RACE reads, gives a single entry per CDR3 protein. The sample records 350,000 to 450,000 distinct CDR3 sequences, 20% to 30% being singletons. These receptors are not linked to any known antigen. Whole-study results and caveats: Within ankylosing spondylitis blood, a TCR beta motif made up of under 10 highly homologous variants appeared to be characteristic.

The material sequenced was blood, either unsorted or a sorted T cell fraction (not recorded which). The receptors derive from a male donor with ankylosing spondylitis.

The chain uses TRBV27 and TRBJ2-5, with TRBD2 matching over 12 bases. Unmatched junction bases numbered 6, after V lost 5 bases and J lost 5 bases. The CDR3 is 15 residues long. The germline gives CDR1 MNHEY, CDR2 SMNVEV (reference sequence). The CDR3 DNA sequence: TGTGCCAGCAGTGCTAGACTAGCGGGAGTGGAGACCCAGTACTTC. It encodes CASSARLAGVETQYF.

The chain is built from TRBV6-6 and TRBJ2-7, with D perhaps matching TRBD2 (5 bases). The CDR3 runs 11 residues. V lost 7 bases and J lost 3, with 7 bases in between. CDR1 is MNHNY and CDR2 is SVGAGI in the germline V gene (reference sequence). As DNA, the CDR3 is TGTGCCAGCACCCGGGGCTACGAGCAGTACTTC. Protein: CASTRGYEQYF.

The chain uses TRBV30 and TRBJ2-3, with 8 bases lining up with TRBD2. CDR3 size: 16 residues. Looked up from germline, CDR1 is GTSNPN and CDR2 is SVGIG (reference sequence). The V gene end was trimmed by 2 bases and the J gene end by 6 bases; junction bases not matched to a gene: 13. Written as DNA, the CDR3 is TGTGCCTGGAGTCCTACCGGAGCGGGGGCGCGTGATACGCAGTATTTT. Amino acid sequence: CAWSPTGAGARDTQYF.

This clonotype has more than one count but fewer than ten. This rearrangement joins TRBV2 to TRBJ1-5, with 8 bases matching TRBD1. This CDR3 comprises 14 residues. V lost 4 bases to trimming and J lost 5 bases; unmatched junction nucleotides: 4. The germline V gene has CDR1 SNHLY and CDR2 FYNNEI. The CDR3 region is CASSAQTGDQPQHF. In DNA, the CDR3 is TGTGCCAGCAGTGCCCAGACAGGGGATCAGCCCCAGCATTTT.

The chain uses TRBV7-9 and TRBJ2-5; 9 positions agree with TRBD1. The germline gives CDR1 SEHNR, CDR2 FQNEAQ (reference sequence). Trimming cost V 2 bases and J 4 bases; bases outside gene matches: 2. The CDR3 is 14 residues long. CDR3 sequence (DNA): TGTGCCAGCAGCTTAATGGGACAGGGAGAGACCCAGTACTTC. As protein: CASSLMGQGETQYF. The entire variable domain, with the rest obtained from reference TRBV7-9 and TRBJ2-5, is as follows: DTGVSQNPRHKITKRGQNVTFRCDPISEHNRLYWYRQTLGQGPEFLTYFQNEAQLEKSRLLSDRFSAERPKGSFSTLEIQRTEQGDSAMYLCASSLMGQGETQYFGPGTRLLVL.

The CDR3 reads CASSYYRYMNTEAFF. CDR3 DNA: TGTGCCAGCAGCTATTACAGATATATGAACACTGAAGCTTTCTTT. The rearrangement links TRBV11-2 to TRBJ1-1, with unresolved D. The CDR3 runs 15 residues. Deletions cut 4 bases from V and 0 bases from J, with 12 bases between. Germline CDR1 is SGHAT and CDR2 is FQNNGV.

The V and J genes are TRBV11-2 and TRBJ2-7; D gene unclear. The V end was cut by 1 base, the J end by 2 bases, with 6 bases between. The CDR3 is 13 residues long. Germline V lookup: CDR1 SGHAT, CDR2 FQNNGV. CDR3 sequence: CASSLAQTYEQYV. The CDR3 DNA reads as TGTGCCAGCAGCTTAGCCCAGACCTACGAGCAGTACGTC.

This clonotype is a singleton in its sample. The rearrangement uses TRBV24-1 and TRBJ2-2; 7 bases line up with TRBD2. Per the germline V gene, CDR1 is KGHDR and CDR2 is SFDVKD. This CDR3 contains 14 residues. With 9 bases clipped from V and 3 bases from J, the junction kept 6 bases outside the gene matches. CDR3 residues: CATRPAGYTGELFF. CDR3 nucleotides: TGTGCCACCCGGCCAGCGGGATACACCGGGGAGCTGTTTTTT.

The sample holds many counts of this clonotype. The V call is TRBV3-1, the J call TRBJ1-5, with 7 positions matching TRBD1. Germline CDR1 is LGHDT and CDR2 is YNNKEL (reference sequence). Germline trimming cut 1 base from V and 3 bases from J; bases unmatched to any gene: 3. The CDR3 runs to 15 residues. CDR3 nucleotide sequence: TGTGCCAGCAGCCAAGGGACAGGCCTCAATCAGCCCCAGCATTTT. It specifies CASSQGTGLNQPQHF.

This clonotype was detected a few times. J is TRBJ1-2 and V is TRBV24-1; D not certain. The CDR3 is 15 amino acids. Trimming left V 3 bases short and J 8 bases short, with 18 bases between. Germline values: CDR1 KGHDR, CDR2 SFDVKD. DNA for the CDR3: TGTGCCACCAGTGATAGGAACAAGCCAACGGGGGGCTACACCTTC. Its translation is CATSDRNKPTGGYTF.

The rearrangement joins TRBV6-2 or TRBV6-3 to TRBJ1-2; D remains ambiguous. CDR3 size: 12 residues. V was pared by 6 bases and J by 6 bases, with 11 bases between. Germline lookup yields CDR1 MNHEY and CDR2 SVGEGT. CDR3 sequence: CASRPHEDGYTF. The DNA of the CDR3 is TGTGCCAGCAGACCGCACGAGGATGGCTACACCTTC.

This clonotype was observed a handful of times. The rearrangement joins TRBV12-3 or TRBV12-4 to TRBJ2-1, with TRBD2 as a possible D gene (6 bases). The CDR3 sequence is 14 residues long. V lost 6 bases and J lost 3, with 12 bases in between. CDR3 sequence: CASRRDADYNEQFF. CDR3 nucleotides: TGTGCCAGCAGGCGGGACGCAGACTACAATGAGCAGTTCTTC.

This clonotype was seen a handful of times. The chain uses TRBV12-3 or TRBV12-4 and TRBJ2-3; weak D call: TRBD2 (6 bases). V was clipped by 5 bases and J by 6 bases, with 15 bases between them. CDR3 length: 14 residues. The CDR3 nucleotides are TGTGCCAGCAGTCCAAGAAGGGAGGTGGATACGCAGTATTTT. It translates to CASSPRREVDTQYF.

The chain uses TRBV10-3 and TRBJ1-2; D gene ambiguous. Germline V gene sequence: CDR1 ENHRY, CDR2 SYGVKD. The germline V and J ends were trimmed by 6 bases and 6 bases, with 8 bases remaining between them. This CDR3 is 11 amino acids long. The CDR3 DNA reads TGTGCCATCAGGCAGGTAGATGGCTACACCTTC. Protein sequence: CAIRQVDGYTF.

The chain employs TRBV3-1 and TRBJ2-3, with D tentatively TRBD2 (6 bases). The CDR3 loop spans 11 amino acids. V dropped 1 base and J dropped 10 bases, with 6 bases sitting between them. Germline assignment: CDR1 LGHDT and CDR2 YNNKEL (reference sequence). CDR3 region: CASSQGGAQYF. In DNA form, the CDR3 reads TGTGCCAGCAGCCAAGGGGGGGCGCAGTATTTT.

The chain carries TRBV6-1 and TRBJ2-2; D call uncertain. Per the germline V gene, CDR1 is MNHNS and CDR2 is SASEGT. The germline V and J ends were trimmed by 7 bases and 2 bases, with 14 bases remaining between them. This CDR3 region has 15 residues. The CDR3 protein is CASTIRAENTGELFF. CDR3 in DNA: TGTGCCAGCACCATAAGGGCCGAAAACACCGGGGAGCTGTTTTTT.

CDR3 amino acids: CATTGGFSNEQFF. CDR3 coding DNA: TGTGCCACCACCGGGGGCTTTAGCAATGAGCAGTTCTTC. The rearrangement links TRBV24-1 to TRBJ2-1; TRBD1 or TRBD2 may be the D gene (6 bases each). There are 13 residues in the CDR3. Germline values: CDR1 KGHDR, CDR2 SFDVKD. V lost 8 bases, J lost 6 bases, and 13 bases lay in between.

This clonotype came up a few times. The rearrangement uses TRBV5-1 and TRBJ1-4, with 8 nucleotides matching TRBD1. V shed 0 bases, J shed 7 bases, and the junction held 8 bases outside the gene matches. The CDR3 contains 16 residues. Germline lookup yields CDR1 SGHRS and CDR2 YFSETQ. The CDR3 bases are TGCGCCAGCAGCTTGGGACAGGGGAATAGAGTTGAAAAACTGTTTTTT. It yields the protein CASSLGQGNRVEKLFF.

CDR3: CASSWTSGRPAGSYNEQFF. CDR3 nucleotide sequence: TGTGCCAGCAGTTGGACTAGCGGGCGCCCCGCGGGCTCCTACAATGAGCAGTTCTTC. V usage is TRBV27 and J usage is TRBJ2-1, with TRBD2 matching 11 bases. Unmatched junction bases numbered 11, after V lost 4 bases and J lost 0 bases. Germline values: CDR1 MNHEY, CDR2 SMNVEV (reference sequence). CDR3 length: 19 residues.

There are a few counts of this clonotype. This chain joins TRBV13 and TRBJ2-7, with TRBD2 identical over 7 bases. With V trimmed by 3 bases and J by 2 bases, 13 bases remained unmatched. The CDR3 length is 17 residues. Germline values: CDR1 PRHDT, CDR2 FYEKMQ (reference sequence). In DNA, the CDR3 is TGTGCCAGCAGCTTTAGTCCGAAGTCTAGCGGTACCTACGAGCAGTACTTC. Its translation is CASSFSPKSSGTYEQYF.